One TCR beta chain is described in this entry. Its antigen remains unidentified. The junction does not match germline at one end; this may be a read error. The roughly 39 donors, aged about 6 to 100 years, were systemically healthy Caucasian individuals from Russia. Roughly 10 milliliters of peripheral blood were collected from each donor into EDTA-treated Vacutainer tubes. Ficoll-Paque density-gradient centrifugation was used to isolate PBMCs, with at least 6.5 million per sample. Trizol reagent was used to extract total RNA from the PBMCs, yielding at least 5.5 micrograms per sample. For every donor, an aliquot of PBMCs went through flow cytometry to measure the percentages of naive CD45RAhigh/CD27high T cells. This sample was included in a study of blood T cells in healthy people across ages (dated by TCRdb to between 2014 and 2017). In the study overall: In model experiments, template switching captured roughly one uniquely barcoded TCR beta cDNA molecule for every two T cells. Using deep sequencing normalized with unique cDNA molecular identifiers, the study measured how TCR beta repertoire diversity changes with age. The donors were split into four age groups: young (average 16 years), middle-aged (over 35), aged (roughly 60) and long-lived (over 80). To avoid experimental bias, donors of different ages were spread randomly across the sequencing lanes. The study analyzed two additional independent replicas of 1 million unique cDNA reads from the same blood draw for two donors, one aged 18 to 30 and one aged 80 or older.

CDR1 SGDLS and CDR2 YYNGEE were looked up in the germline V gene. The CDR3 spans 15 residues, from the cysteine through the phenylalanine. The entry retains the CDR3 DNA only, 45 bases that are in frame from base 1. Here is what the overall study found, with its caveats: The percentage of naive T cells measured by flow cytometry correlated strongly with observed TCR beta diversity. Compared with the aged group, the long-lived group had more naive CD4+ T cells, fewer expanded clones and increased TCR diversity, suggesting age selection. Total diversity estimates from one million sequenced T cells were considered lower bounds and underestimates. Observed TCR beta diversity per million T cells fell roughly linearly with age, and a significant reduction was already apparent by age approximately 40. Donor CMV infection status was unknown, potentially confounding age-related changes in expanded clonotypes. Because profiling used bulk unsorted PBMCs, naive and antigen-experienced compartments could not be compared conclusively.

The method was 5' RACE. The reads were generated on an Illumina HiSeq 2500. A second roughly 6 to 12 cycle PCR used a sample-barcoded 5' primer and a J-beta primer mix. A unique molecular identifier was introduced onto each TCR beta cDNA molecule by a template-switch 5' adaptor carrying 12 random nucleotides. Each sample yielded at least 2.5 million CDR3-containing paired-end reads. All of the RNA was converted into first-strand cDNA using the Mint cDNA synthesis kit, with a TRBC-specific oligonucleotide serving as the primer. Following uracil-DNA glycosylase treatment, all cDNA underwent a first 18-cycle PCR with the universal primers M1SS and BC2_uni_R. Under the source paper's analysis protocol: Normalization of each sample was performed by random selection of 1 million high-quality reads, each carrying a distinct molecular identifier. Reads with shared molecular identifiers were discarded instead of being binned into consensus sequences. MiTCR, with a Q25 quality threshold and the strictest error-elimination algorithm, was used for CDR3 identification, clonotype clustering and error correction. A nonparametric unseen species model with Euler transformation was used to estimate lower-bound total TCR beta diversity. TCRdb redid the processing of the public reads, applying fastp at Q25 and MiXCR, and retained in-frame beta chains. CDR3 protein sequences are deduplicated, and each keeps its most common genes and DNA. In this record, the V and J calls reflect TCRdb's handling and not the investigators' own analysis. Here the sample has 1.5 million to 2 million distinct CDR3 sequences; 28% occur a single time. The top ten constitute 7.7% of the sample.

The sequenced material came from blood. The TCR originated in a woman in her 30s in good health. Recombination joined TRBV9 with TRBJ2-6, and possibly TRBD1, on 5 matching bases. The CDR3 region has the sequence CASSVRVSGANVQTF. In nucleotide form, the sequence is TGTGCCAGCAGCGTAAGGGTTTCTGGGGCCAACGTCCAGACTTTC.